The 20 T cell receptor beta chains below come from one sample, sequenced in a study of neurological immune-mediated disorders (dated by TCRdb to the late 2010s). The library was produced with 5' RACE. The listed sequencing device is Illumina HiSeq 2500. In TCRdb, the public reads were trimmed at Q25 with fastp and aligned with MiXCR, with productive beta chains retained. Under each unique CDR3 protein, matching rows form one entry showing the most common genes and DNA. In this sample the table shows over 25,000 distinct CDR3 sequences, under 25% of which occur a single time. The biggest ten clones account for 16% of the sample. Sequences were obtained from PBMCs. These receptors were obtained from a woman between 55 and 75 years old in good health.

In the case of this clonotype: This may be a read error, as it is one base from a much larger clone. The chain links TRBV20-1 to TRBJ2-1; a possible D gene is TRBD2 (5 bases). Germline V gene lookup returns CDR1 DFQATT and CDR2 SNEGSKA (reference sequence). CDR3 length equals 14 residues. CDR3 nucleotide sequence: TGCATTGCAAGACCGGGATTTGGATACAATGAGCAGTTCTTC. Encoded protein: CIARPGFGYNEQFF.

This clonotype was seen many times. The V gene is TRBV6-2 or TRBV6-3, the J gene TRBJ2-5; D not certain. The ends were cut back, 7 bases at V and 6 bases at J, with 9 bases in the middle. The CDR3 loop spans 11 amino acids. Germline assignment: CDR1 MNHEY and CDR2 SVGEGT. CDR3 sequence (DNA): TGTGCCAGCACCGGTGTGAAGACCCAGTACTTC. Residues: CASTGVKTQYF.

This clonotype was seen at least ten times. The rearrangement joins TRBV5-1 to TRBJ1-1, with 7 bases lining up with TRBD1. With 5 bases clipped from V and 6 bases from J, the junction kept 7 bases outside the gene matches. Looked up from germline, CDR1 is SGHRS and CDR2 is YFSETQ. This CDR3 region has 13 residues. The CDR3 is CASRAGTASEAFF. The CDR3 DNA sequence: TGCGCCAGCAGGGCCGGGACAGCGTCTGAAGCTTTCTTT.

This chain links TRBV10-3 with TRBJ2-1, with D maybe TRBD1 (6 bases). The CDR3 has 15 residues. Germline V lookup: CDR1 ENHRY, CDR2 SYGVKD. Trimming took off 4 bases at V and 7 bases at J, with 17 bases between the two ends. CDR3 nucleotide sequence: TGTGCCATCAGTGGTGGGGACACCTATGTTAATGAGCAGTTCTTC. Protein sequence: CAISGGDTYVNEQFF.

The J gene is TRBJ2-7, the V gene TRBV29-1, with no clear D. Deletions cut 7 bases from V and 6 bases from J, with 16 bases between. Germline V lookup: CDR1 SQVTM, CDR2 ANQGSEA. The CDR3 runs to 12 residues. As DNA, the CDR3 is TGCAGCGGTACCGGGTTACTTGGCGAGCAGTACTTC. Protein product: CSGTGLLGEQYF.

This clonotype occurred many times. The V and J genes are TRBV5-1 and TRBJ2-1; TRBD2 agrees at 8 bases. The germline V gene has CDR1 SGHRS and CDR2 YFSETQ. The CDR3 covers 16 residues. V dropped 2 bases and J dropped 4; count of bases not matched to a gene: 8. The DNA of the CDR3 is TGCGCCAGCAGCTTCAGTTCCAGCGGGAGTTACAATGAGCAGTTCTTC. Protein sequence: CASSFSSSGSYNEQFF.

This clonotype was detected ten times or more. The J gene is TRBJ1-2, the V gene TRBV6-2 or TRBV6-3, with D possibly matching TRBD1 (6 bases). V lost 8 bases and J 2 bases, leaving 12 bases between the germline ends. This CDR3 spans 13 amino acids. Germline assignment: CDR1 MNHEY and CDR2 SVGEGT. CDR3 sequence (DNA): TGTGCCAGCCTCAACAGGGTGAACTATGGCTACACCTTC. Protein sequence: CASLNRVNYGYTF.

This clonotype has ten or more counts. The chain combines TRBV6-4 with TRBJ2-1; D gene uncertain. Per the germline V gene, CDR1 is MRHNA and CDR2 is SNTAGT. The V and J ends lost 8 bases and 8 bases respectively, with 7 bases between them. The CDR3 consists of 10 residues. The CDR3 DNA sequence: TGTGCCAGCCATGTCCATGAGCAGTTCTTC. As protein: CASHVHEQFF.

At least ten counts were recorded for this clonotype. V usage is TRBV7-8 and J usage is TRBJ2-1; D remains unclear. The germline V gene encodes CDR1 SGHVS and CDR2 FQNEAQ. V was cut by 1 base and J by 1 base, with 11 bases left in between. This CDR3 has 16 amino acids. For the CDR3, the DNA is TGTGCCAGCAGCTTAGGACCCCACGCATCCTACAATGAGCAGTTCTTC. Amino acid sequence: CASSLGPHASYNEQFF.

This clonotype was recorded at least ten times. The chain links TRBV6-4 to TRBJ1-1; a weak D match, TRBD1 (6 bases). The CDR3 length is 13 residues. In germline, CDR1 is MRHNA, CDR2 SNTAGT. The germline V and J ends were trimmed by 5 bases and 3 bases, with 10 bases remaining between them. CDR3 protein: CASSQQGDTEAFF. In DNA form, the CDR3 reads TGTGCCAGCAGTCAACAGGGTGACACTGAAGCTTTCTTT.

This clonotype was seen at least ten times. CDR3 in DNA: TGTGCCAGCAGTAACTACAGGGGCCGAGCCTACGAGCAGTACTTC. Protein product: CASSNYRGRAYEQYF. The chain recombines TRBV6-2 or TRBV6-3 with TRBJ2-7; 7 positions match TRBD1. Germline V lookup: CDR1 MNHEY, CDR2 SVGEGT. This CDR3 region has 15 residues. The ends lost 5 bases at V and 2 bases at J; junction bases unmatched: 9.

The sample holds many counts of this clonotype. The CDR3 DNA reads as TGTGCCAGCAGTGAGGGGGCGGATGAGCAGTTCTTC. The encoded protein is CASSEGADEQFF. The chain combines TRBV6-4 with TRBJ2-1, with D maybe TRBD1 (6 bases). V was pared by 3 bases and J by 8 bases, with 8 bases between. The germline V gene encodes CDR1 MRHNA and CDR2 SNTAGT. The CDR3 has 12 amino acids.

With respect to this clonotype: The junction does not match germline at one end; this may be a read error. The chain has TRBV4-3 and TRBJ2-1, with unresolved D. The CDR3 runs 14 residues. Per the germline V gene, CDR1 is LGHNA and CDR2 is YSLEER. The DNA of the CDR3 is TGCGCCAGCAGCCAAGGGCCAGCGCTCAATGAGCACTTCTTC. Translation: CASSQGPALNEHFF.

This clonotype was seen at least ten times. This rearrangement joins TRBV7-9 to TRBJ2-3, with D uncertain. Germline CDR1 SEHNR, CDR2 FQNEAQ (reference sequence). V lost 7 bases to trimming and J lost 2 bases, with 7 bases between them. The CDR3 consists of 12 residues. In nucleotides, the CDR3 is TGTGCCAGCACGGGCCTCACAGATACGCAGTATTTT. It codes for CASTGLTDTQYF.

This clonotype has just one count. V gene TRBV25-1 combines with J gene TRBJ2-5, with TRBD2 matching over 9 bases. Germline trimming cut 5 bases from V and 5 bases from J; bases unmatched to any gene: 9. The germline V gene has CDR1 MGHDK and CDR2 SYGVNS. The CDR3 sequence is 15 residues long. The CDR3 region has the DNA TGTGCCAGCAGTCGTCCCGCGGGAGGGCCGGAGACCCAGTACTTC. It codes for CASSRPAGGPETQYF.

V usage is TRBV10-3 and J usage is TRBJ1-2, with D maybe TRBD1 (5 bases). The CDR3 spans 13 residues. Germline CDR1 and CDR2: ENHRY and SYGVKD. For the CDR3, the DNA is TGTTTCATCAGCGAGCGGGACGTCGGTGGCTACACCTTC. Its translation is CFISERDVGGYTF.

This clonotype was found many times. The CDR3 loop reads CASSFGQASNYGYTF. The CDR3 DNA follows: TGTGCCAGCAGCTTTGGACAGGCCTCTAACTATGGCTACACCTTC. The gene calls are TRBV7-2 and TRBJ1-2; 7 bases map to TRBD1. The CDR3 length is 15 residues. CDR1 is SGHTA and CDR2 is FQGNSA in the germline V gene. With 3 bases clipped from V and 0 bases from J, the junction kept 4 bases outside the gene matches.

The chain carries TRBV5-1 and TRBJ2-7; weak D call: TRBD1 (6 bases). This CDR3 spans 13 amino acids. The V and J ends lost 0 bases and 4 bases respectively, with 8 bases between them. CDR1 is SGHRS and CDR2 is YFSETQ in the germline V gene. The CDR3 nucleotides are TGCGCCAGCAGCTTGGCAGGGGAATACGAGCAGTACTTC. Encoded protein: CASSLAGEYEQYF.

Ten or more counts support this clonotype. The chain combines TRBV5-1 with TRBJ1-1; D is undetermined. CDR1 and CDR2 from the germline V gene are SGHRS and YFSETQ. V dropped 0 bases and J dropped 1 base, with 4 bases sitting between them. The CDR3 extends over 13 amino acids. This chain's CDR3 is CASSLDANTEAFF. The DNA for the CDR3 is TGCGCCAGCAGCTTGGACGCGAACACTGAAGCTTTCTTT. Full variable domain (outside the CDR3, taken from reference TRBV5-1 and TRBJ1-1): KAGVTQTPRYLIKTRGQQVTLSCSPISGHRSVSWYQQTPGQGLQFLFEYFSETQRNKGNFPGRFSGRQFSNSRSEMNVSTLELGDSALYLCASSLDANTEAFFGQGTRLTVV.

Many counts were recorded for this clonotype. The chain employs TRBV20-1 and TRBJ2-3; D is undetermined. CDR1 and CDR2 (germline): DFQATT, SNEGSKA (reference sequence). This CDR3 is 12 amino acids long. Trimming cost V 5 bases and J 4 bases, with 10 bases left between them. The CDR3, as DNA: TGCAGTGCTGGCAGGCAGTCAGATACGCAGTATTTT. This translates into CSAGRQSDTQYF.